This T cell receptor (beta chain) is drawn from a study of cytomegalovirus exposure and HLA in healthy donors. Study conclusions and caveats: Reported results showed that the classifier diagnosed cytomegalovirus status with high specificity and sensitivity. After further analysis at a later stage, roughly 16,000 TCR beta sequences were associated with HLA alleles at 0.05 false discovery rate.

In germline, CDR1 is SGHVS, CDR2 FNYEAQ. The V and J ends lost 4 bases and 5 bases, in that order; junction bases with no gene match: 8. The CDR3 runs 16 residues. The PCR ran on 60 Vbeta and 13 Jbeta primers. Produced via immunoSEQ multiplex PCR; TCRdb's table is partial and in-frame only. The top ten clones hold 7.7% of a sample with over 100,000 clones, 76% of them seen once. Nominally healthy donors provided the samples, though records likely missed some immune exposures. Details on this clone: Its matching antigen is unknown.

The origin of this receptor is a woman aged 45 to 65 in good health and CMV-seropositive. The sample comprised PBMCs. The rearrangement joins TRBV7-6 to TRBJ2-3; 11 bases map to TRBD2. The DNA for the CDR3 is TGTGCCAGCAGCTCCCGTCTAGCGGGGGGTTTAGATACGCAGTATTTT. Protein sequence: CASSSRLAGGLDTQYF.